This T cell receptor (beta chain) derives from a study of high-grade serous ovarian cancer treatment subgroups. Turning to the study itself: Samples averaged 14,192 reads and 7,000 or so unique TCR beta rearrangements.

A word on this clone: Its antigen is not known.

The assay was immunoSEQ multiplex PCR, and TCRdb's table has in-frame clones only and misses some. The sample lists some 20,000 clones; around 75% were seen once. Tumor samples were taken before definitive surgery or chemotherapy. V was pared by 6 bases and J by 2 bases, with 13 bases between. This CDR3 has 14 residues. The germline gives CDR1 MNHNY, CDR2 SVGAGI (reference sequence). Study-wide results and limits: TCR relatedness rose with neoantigen level and trended with mutation load.

Sequencing was done on a sample of tumor tissue. The chain has TRBV6-6 and TRBJ1-2, with D hard to call. The source is a human donor with high-grade serous ovarian cancer. CDR3 nucleotides: TGTGCCAGCAGGAAGGACGGAGAGAACTATGGCTACACCTTC. Its protein product is CASRKDGENYGYTF.